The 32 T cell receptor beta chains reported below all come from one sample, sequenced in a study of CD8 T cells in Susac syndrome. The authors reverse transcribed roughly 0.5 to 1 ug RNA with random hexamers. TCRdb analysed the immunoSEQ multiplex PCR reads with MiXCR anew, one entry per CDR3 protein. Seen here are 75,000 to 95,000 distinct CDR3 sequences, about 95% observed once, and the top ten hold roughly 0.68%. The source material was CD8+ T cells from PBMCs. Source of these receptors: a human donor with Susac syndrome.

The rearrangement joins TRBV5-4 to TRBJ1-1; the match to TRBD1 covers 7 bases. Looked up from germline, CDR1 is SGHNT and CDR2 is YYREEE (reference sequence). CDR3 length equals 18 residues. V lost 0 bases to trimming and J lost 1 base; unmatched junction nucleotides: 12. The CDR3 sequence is CASSLGGGRTDANTEAFF. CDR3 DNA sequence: TGTGCCAGCAGCTTGGGAGGGGGCCGGACCGACGCGAACACTGAAGCTTTCTTT.

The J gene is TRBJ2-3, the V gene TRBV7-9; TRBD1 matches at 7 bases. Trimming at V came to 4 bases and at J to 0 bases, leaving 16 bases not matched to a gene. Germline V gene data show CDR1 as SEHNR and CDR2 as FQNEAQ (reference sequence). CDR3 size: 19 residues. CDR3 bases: TGTGCCAGCAGCTCACTCCGACAGGGAGCTGCGAGGAGCACAGATACGCAGTATTTT. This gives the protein CASSSLRQGAARSTDTQYF.

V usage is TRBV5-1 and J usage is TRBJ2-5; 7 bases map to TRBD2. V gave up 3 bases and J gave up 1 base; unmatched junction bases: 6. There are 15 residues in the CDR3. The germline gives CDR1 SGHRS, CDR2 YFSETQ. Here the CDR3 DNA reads TGCGCCAGCAGCTGGGAGGGCAGGGCCCAAGAGACCCAGTACTTC. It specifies CASSWEGRAQETQYF.

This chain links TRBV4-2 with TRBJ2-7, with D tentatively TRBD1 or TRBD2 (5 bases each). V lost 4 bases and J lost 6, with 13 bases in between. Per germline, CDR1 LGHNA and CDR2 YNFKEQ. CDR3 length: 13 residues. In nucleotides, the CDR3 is TGTGCCAGCAGCCTTGGAGATGGGACCGAGCAGTACTTC. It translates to CASSLGDGTEQYF.

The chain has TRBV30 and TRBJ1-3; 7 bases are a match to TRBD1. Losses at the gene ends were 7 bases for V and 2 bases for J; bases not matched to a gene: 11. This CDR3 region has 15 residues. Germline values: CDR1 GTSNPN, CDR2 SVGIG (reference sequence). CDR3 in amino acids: CASDLRTGPGNTIYF. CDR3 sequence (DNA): TGTGCCTCTGACCTTCGGACAGGCCCTGGAAACACCATATATTTT. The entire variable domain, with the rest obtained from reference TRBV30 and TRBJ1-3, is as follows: SQTIHQWPATLVQPVGSPLSLECTVEGTSNPNLYWYRQAAGRGLQLLFYSVGIGQISSEVPQNLSASRPQDRQFILSSKKLLLSDSGFYLCASDLRTGPGNTIYFGEGSWLTVV.

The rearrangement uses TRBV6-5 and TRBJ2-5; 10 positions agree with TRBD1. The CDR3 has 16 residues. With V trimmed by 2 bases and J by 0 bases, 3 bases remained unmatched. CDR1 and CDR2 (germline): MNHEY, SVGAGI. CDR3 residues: CASSYGTGVYQETQYF. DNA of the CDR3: TGTGCCAGCAGTTACGGGACAGGGGTTTACCAAGAGACCCAGTACTTC.

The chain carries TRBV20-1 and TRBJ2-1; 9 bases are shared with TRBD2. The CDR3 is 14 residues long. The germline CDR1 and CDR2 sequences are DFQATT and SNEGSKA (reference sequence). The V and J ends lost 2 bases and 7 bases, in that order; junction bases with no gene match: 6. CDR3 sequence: CSARLAGGKNEQFF. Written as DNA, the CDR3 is TGCAGTGCTAGATTGGCGGGGGGGAAGAATGAGCAGTTCTTC.

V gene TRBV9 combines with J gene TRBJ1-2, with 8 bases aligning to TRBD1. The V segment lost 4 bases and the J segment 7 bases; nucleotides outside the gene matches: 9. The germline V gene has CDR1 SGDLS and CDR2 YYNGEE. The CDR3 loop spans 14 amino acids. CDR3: CASSLSDRGSGYTF. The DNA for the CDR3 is TGTGCCAGCAGCCTCAGCGACAGGGGTAGTGGCTACACCTTC.

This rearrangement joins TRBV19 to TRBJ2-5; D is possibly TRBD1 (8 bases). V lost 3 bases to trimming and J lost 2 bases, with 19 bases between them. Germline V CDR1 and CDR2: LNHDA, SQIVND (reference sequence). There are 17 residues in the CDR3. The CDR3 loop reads CASSILGRGQAQETQYF. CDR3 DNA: TGTGCCAGTAGTATTCTTGGGAGGGGACAGGCGCAAGAGACCCAGTACTTC.

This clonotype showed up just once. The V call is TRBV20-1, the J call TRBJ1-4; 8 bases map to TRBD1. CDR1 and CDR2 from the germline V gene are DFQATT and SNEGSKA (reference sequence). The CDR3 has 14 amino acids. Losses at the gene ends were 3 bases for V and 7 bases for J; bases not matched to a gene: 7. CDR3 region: CSARDAGTGEKLFF. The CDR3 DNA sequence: TGCAGTGCTAGGGACGCCGGGACAGGTGAAAAACTGTTTTTT.

The CDR3: CASELAGGPDEQFF. CDR3 nucleotide sequence: TGTGCCTCCGAACTAGCGGGGGGGCCCGATGAGCAGTTCTTC. V and J are TRBV30 and TRBJ2-1, with TRBD2 matching 13 bases. Germline trimming cut 7 bases from V and 8 bases from J; bases unmatched to any gene: 8. CDR3 size: 14 residues. Germline CDR1 and CDR2: GTSNPN and SVGIG (reference sequence).

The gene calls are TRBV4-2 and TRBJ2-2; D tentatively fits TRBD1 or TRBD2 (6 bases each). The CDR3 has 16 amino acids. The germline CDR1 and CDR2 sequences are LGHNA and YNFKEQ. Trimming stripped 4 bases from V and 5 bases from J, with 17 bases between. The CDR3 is CASSLEGGGGTGELFF. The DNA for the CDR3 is TGTGCCAGCAGCCTCGAAGGGGGAGGTGGAACCGGGGAGCTGTTTTTT.

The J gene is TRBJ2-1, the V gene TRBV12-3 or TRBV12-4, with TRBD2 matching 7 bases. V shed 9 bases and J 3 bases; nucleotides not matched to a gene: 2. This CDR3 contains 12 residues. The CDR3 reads CASLADYNEQFF. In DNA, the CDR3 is TGTGCCAGTCTAGCGGACTACAATGAGCAGTTCTTC.

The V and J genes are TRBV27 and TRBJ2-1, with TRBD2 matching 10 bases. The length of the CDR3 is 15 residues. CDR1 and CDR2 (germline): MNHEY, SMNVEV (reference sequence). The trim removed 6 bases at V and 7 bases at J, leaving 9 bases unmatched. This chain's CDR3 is CASSQLAGLGNEQFF. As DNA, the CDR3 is TGTGCCAGCAGCCAACTAGCGGGGTTGGGGAATGAGCAGTTCTTC.

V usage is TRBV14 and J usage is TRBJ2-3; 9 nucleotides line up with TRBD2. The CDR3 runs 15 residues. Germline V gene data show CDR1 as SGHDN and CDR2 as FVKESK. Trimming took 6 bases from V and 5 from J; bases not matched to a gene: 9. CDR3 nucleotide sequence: TGTGCCAGCAGTTCTGGAGCGGGGGGAGAAGATACGCAGTATTTT. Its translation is CASSSGAGGEDTQYF.

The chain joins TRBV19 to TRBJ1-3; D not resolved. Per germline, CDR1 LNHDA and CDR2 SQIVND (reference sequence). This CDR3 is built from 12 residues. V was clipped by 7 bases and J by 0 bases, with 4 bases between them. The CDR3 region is CASIASGNTIYF. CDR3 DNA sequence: TGTGCCAGTATCGCCTCTGGAAACACCATATATTTT.

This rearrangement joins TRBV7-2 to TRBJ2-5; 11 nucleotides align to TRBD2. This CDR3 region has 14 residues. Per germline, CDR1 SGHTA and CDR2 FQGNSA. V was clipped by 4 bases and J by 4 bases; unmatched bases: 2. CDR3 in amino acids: CASSYGTSGETQYF. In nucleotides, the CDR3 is TGTGCCAGCAGCTACGGGACTAGCGGAGAGACCCAGTACTTC.

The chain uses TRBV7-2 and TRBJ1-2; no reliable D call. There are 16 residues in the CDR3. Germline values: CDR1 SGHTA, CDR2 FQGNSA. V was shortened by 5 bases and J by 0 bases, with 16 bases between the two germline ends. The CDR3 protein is CASSPAGRLANYGYTF. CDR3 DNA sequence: TGTGCCAGCAGCCCGGCCGGCCGGCTAGCTAACTATGGCTACACCTTC. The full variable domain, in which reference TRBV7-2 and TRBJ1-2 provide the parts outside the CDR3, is GAGVSQSPSNKVTEKGKDVELRCDPISGHTALYWYRQSLGQGLEFLIYFQGNSAPDKSGLPSDRFSAERTGGSVSTLTIQRTQQEDSAVYLCASSPAGRLANYGYTFGSGTRLTVV.

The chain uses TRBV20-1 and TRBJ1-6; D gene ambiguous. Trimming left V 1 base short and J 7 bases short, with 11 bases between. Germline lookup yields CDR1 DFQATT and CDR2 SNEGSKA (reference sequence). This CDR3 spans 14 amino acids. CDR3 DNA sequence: TGCAGTGCTAGAGGGGAAGGTGGGAATTCACCCCTCCACTTT. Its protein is CSARGEGGNSPLHF.

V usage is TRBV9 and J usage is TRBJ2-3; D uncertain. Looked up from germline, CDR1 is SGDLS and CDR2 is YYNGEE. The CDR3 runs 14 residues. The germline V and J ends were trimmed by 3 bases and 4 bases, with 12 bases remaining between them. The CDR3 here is CASSGVDISDTQYF. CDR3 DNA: TGTGCCAGCAGCGGGGTTGATATCTCAGATACGCAGTATTTT.

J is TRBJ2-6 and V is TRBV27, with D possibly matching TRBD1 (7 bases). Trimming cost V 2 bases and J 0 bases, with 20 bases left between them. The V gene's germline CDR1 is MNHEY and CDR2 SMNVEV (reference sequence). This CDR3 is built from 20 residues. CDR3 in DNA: TGTGCCAGCAGTTTAATAGGGGCAGGGGGGTCCTCCTCTGGGGCCAACGTCCTGACTTTC. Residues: CASSLIGAGGSSSGANVLTF.

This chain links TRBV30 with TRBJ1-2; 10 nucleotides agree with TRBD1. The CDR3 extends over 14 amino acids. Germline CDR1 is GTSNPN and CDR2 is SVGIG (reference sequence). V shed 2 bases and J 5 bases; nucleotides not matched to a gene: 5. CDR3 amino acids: CAWSPDRGSYGYTF. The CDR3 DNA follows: TGTGCCTGGAGTCCGGACAGGGGGAGTTATGGCTACACCTTC.

This CDR3 is CASSGAVLAGGQFF. Here the CDR3 DNA reads TGTGCCAGCAGCGGAGCGGTATTGGCGGGGGGGCAGTTCTTC. This sequence joins TRBV9 and TRBJ2-1; 8 bases align to TRBD2. Per germline, CDR1 SGDLS and CDR2 YYNGEE. The CDR3 totals 14 residues. Germline trimming cut 3 bases from V and 12 bases from J; bases unmatched to any gene: 11.

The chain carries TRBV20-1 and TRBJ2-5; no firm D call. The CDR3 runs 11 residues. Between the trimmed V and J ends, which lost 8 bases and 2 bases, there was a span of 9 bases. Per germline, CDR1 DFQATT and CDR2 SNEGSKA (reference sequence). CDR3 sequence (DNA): TGCAGTCTCTTATTTCAAGAGACCCAGTACTTC. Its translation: CSLLFQETQYF.

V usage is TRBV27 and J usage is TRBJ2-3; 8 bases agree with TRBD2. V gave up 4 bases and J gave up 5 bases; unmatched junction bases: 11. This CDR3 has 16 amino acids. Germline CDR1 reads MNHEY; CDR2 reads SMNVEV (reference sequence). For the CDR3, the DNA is TGTGCCAGCAGTTCCCCCTTGGAGCGGGGGTTAGATACGCAGTATTTT. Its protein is CASSSPLERGLDTQYF.

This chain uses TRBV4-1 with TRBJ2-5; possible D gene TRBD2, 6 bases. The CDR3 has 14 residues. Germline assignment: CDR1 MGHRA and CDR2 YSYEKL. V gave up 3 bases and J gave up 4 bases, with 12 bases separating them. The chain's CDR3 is CASSHPTGVETQYF. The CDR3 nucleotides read TGCGCCAGCAGCCACCCTACGGGGGTAGAGACCCAGTACTTC.

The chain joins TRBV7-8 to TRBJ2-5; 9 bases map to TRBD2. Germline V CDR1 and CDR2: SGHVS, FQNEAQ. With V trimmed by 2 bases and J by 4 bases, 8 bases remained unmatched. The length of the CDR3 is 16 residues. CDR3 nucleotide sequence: TGTGCCAGCAGCTTATCCAGCGGGGGGTCAGGAGAGACCCAGTACTTC. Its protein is CASSLSSGGSGETQYF.

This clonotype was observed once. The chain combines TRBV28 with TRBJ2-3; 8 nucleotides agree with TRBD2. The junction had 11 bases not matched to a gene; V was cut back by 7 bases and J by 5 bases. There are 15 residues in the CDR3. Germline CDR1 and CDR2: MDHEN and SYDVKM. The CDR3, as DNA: TGTGCCAGCACCCAAGGGCAGCGGGGGCAAGATACGCAGTATTTT. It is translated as CASTQGQRGQDTQYF.

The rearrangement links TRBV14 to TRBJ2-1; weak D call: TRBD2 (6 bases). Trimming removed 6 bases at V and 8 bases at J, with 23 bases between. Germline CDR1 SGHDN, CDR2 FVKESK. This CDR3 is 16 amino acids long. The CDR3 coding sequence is TGTGCCAGCAGAGGTACTAGCACTCCTTCCGGCGATGAGCAGTTCTTC. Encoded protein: CASRGTSTPSGDEQFF.

This CDR3 reads CSVRDTFYEQYF. CDR3 in DNA: TGCAGCGTTCGAGACACATTCTACGAGCAGTACTTC. V gene TRBV29-1 combines with J gene TRBJ2-7; unclear D gene. Germline values: CDR1 SQVTM, CDR2 ANQGSEA. The V gene lost 5 bases and the J gene lost 3 bases, with 11 bases spanning the gap. This CDR3 is 12 amino acids long.

The CDR3: CASIPEWGRGELFF. The CDR3 region has the DNA TGTGCCAGCATCCCAGAGTGGGGGCGCGGGGAGCTGTTTTTT. The chain employs TRBV6-6 and TRBJ2-2, with D perhaps TRBD1 (6 bases). The V gene lost 7 bases and the J gene lost 7 bases, with 16 bases spanning the gap. The CDR3 loop spans 14 amino acids. Germline lookup yields CDR1 MNHNY and CDR2 SVGAGI (reference sequence).

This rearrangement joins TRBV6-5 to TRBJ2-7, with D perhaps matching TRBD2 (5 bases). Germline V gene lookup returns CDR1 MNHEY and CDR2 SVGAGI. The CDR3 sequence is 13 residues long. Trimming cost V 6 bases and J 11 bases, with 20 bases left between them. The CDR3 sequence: CASSSEVEEVEYF. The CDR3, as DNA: TGTGCCAGCAGCTCGGAGGTGGAGGAGGTAGAGTACTTC.